Listed below are T cell receptor beta chains from one sample, sequenced in a study of cytomegalovirus exposure and HLA in healthy donors. Assay: immunoSEQ multiplex PCR; the TCRdb copy retains only in-frame clones and omits some. The data hold more than 80,000 clones, with more than 65% observed a single time. Sequenced sample: PBMCs. The source is a boy under 18 in good health and CMV-seronegative. Each CDR3 is given with its conserved first and last residue. D genes are given only for firm matches. The size of a clone is reported for some rows only, either as once, few or many, or as a class for expanded clones.

clone_size	d_call	j_call	v_call	cdr3_aa	cdr3_nt
.	TRBD2	TRBJ2-7	TRBV7-8	CASSVRLAGTYEQYF	TGTGCCAGCAGCGTCCGACTAGCGGGTACCTACGAGCAGTACTTC
.	TRBD2	TRBJ2-3	TRBV10-3	CAIWGLATDTQYF	TGTGCCATCTGGGGACTAGCGACAGATACGCAGTATTTT
.	.	TRBJ2-1	TRBV12-2	CASRLLTEVF	TGTGCAAGTCGCTTGTTAACTGAGGTCTTC
few	.	TRBJ2-1	TRBV10-3	CAIRSQGTSYNEQFF	TGTGCCATCAGATCCCAGGGGACCTCCTACAATGAGCAGTTCTTC
.	TRBD1	TRBJ1-5	TRBV28	CASSALRQGVSNQPQHF	TGTGCCAGCAGTGCACTGAGACAGGGGGTAAGCAATCAGCCCCAGCATTTT
.	.	TRBJ1-1	TRBV11-3	CASSLPPKFPRAFF	TGTGCCAGCAGCTTGCCTCCCAAATTCCCTAGGGCTTTCTTT
.	TRBD2	TRBJ2-1	TRBV5-6	CASSGGLDSYNEQFF	TGTGCCAGCAGCGGGGGACTAGACTCCTACAATGAGCAGTTCTTC
.	.	TRBJ1-4	TRBV11-2	CASSPIPEDTDEKLFF	TGTGCCAGCAGCCCAATACCCGAGGATACGGATGAAAAACTGTTTTTT
.	.	TRBJ2-3	TRBV5-1	CASSLGHPDTQYF	TGCGCCAGCAGCTTGGGTCATCCAGATACGCAGTATTTT
few	.	TRBJ1-1	TRBV6-4	CASSEGGRGEAFF	TGTGCCAGCAGTGAGGGGGGGCGAGGTGAAGCTTTCTTT
few	.	TRBJ2-7	TRBV5-6	CASSLEGRGNYEQYF	TGTGCCAGCAGCTTGGAGGGGCGGGGTAACTACGAGCAGTACTTC
.	TRBD1	TRBJ2-1	TRBV28	CASSSGTGINEQFF	TGTGCCAGCAGTTCCGGGACAGGGATAAATGAGCAGTTCTTC
once	.	TRBJ1-1	TRBV30	CAWTPVNGPRRGAFF	TGTGCCTGGACCCCGGTGAATGGTCCTCGCAGGGGAGCTTTCTTT
few	.	TRBJ1-5	TRBV6-6	CASTRDVNQPQHF	TGTGCCAGCACCAGGGATGTTAATCAGCCCCAGCATTTT
.	.	TRBJ2-7	TRBV29-1	CSVVGGLSSYEQYF	TGCAGCGTTGTGGGGGGGCTGAGCTCCTACGAGCAGTACTTC
.	TRBD1	TRBJ1-5	TRBV6-1	CASSRQGSNQPQHF	TGTGCCAGCAGTAGACAGGGCAGCAATCAGCCCCAGCATTTT
.	TRBD1	TRBJ2-5	TRBV19	CASSLGTVQETQYF	TGTGCCAGTAGTCTAGGGACAGTCCAAGAGACCCAGTACTTC
few	TRBD1	TRBJ1-4	TRBV28	CASSPGTDLNEKLFF	TGTGCCAGCAGTCCCGGGACAGATCTTAATGAAAAACTGTTTTTT
few	TRBD2	TRBJ2-1	TRBV5-8	CASSLVLAGTNEQFF	TGTGCCAGCAGCTTGGTCCTAGCGGGGACCAATGAGCAGTTCTTC
.	.	TRBJ2-1	TRBV27	CASSLRQVYNEQFF	TGTGCCAGCAGTTTGAGACAGGTATACAATGAGCAGTTCTTC
.	.	TRBJ1-4	TRBV19	CATEGGRKLFF	TGTGCCACCGAGGGGGGGAGAAAACTGTTTTTT
.	.	TRBJ2-6	TRBV28	CASGRKTFSGANVLTF	TGTGCCAGCGGGAGGAAAACTTTCTCTGGGGCCAACGTCCTGACTTTC
.	TRBD1	TRBJ1-6	TRBV4-1	CASSLLTGTGDSPLHF	TGCGCCAGCAGCCTTTTAACCGGGACAGGGGACTCACCCCTCCACTTT
.	TRBD1	TRBJ1-5	TRBV6-5	CASRPGTGRNQPQHF	TGTGCCAGCAGACCCGGGACAGGGCGGAATCAGCCCCAGCATTTT
few	TRBD1	TRBJ1-4	TRBV18	CASSPQTGGTNEKLFF	TGTGCCAGCTCACCCCAGACAGGGGGCACTAATGAAAAACTGTTTTTT
.	.	TRBJ1-4	TRBV6-5	CASSRQAINEKLFF	TGTGCCAGCAGCCGACAGGCGATTAATGAAAAACTGTTTTTT
.	.	TRBJ2-7	TRBV11-2	CASSLARLGTLSNEQYF	TGTGCCAGCAGCTTAGCCCGGCTGGGGACATTAAGCAACGAGCAGTACTTC
.	TRBD2	TRBJ2-3	TRBV5-4	CASSPGLAGGVTPTDTQYF	TGTGCCAGCAGCCCCGGACTAGCGGGGGGGGTAACCCCCACAGATACGCAGTATTTT
once	.	TRBJ1-1	TRBV27	CASSLLGAPNTEAFF	TGTGCCAGCAGTTTATTGGGGGCTCCGAACACTGAAGCTTTCTTT
.	TRBD1	TRBJ2-5	TRBV5-5	CASTPGTAVFQETQYF	TGTGCCAGCACCCCTGGGACAGCCGTCTTCCAAGAGACCCAGTACTTC
.	.	TRBJ1-1	TRBV6-1	CASGWGWGANTEAFF	TGTGCCAGCGGGTGGGGTTGGGGAGCGAACACTGAAGCTTTCTTT
.	.	TRBJ2-5	TRBV11-3	CASSLGRDYQETQYF	TGTGCCAGCAGCTTAGGCCGGGACTACCAAGAGACCCAGTACTTC
.	.	TRBJ2-5	TRBV5-6	CASSFEGETQYF	TGTGCCAGCAGCTTCGAGGGAGAGACCCAGTACTTC
.	TRBD2	TRBJ2-1	TRBV5-1	CASSSQGLAGGGLGYNEQFF	TGCGCCAGCAGCTCCCAGGGACTAGCGGGAGGGGGGCTGGGGTACAATGAGCAGTTCTTC
.	TRBD2	TRBJ2-1	TRBV7-7	CASRPGLAAGDEQFF	TGTGCTAGCAGACCGGGACTAGCGGCGGGGGATGAGCAGTTCTTC
.	TRBD2	TRBJ2-1	TRBV5-6	CASSFPSGTSGMLNEQFF	TGTGCCAGCAGCTTCCCCTCCGGGACTAGCGGGATGCTCAATGAGCAGTTCTTC
.	.	TRBJ2-2	TRBV10-3	CAISEPDRAGNTGELFF	TGTGCCATCAGTGAACCTGACAGGGCGGGAAACACCGGGGAGCTGTTTTTT
.	TRBD1	TRBJ2-6	TRBV7-6	CASSSPTGRTGANVLTF	TGTGCCAGCAGCTCGCCGACAGGGCGCACTGGGGCCAACGTCCTGACTTTC
once	TRBD2	TRBJ2-5	TRBV30	CAWNDLAGEETQYF	TGTGCCTGGAATGATCTCGCGGGAGAAGAGACCCAGTACTTC
.	TRBD1	TRBJ1-5	TRBV6-5	CASSYGGRGPNQPQHF	TGTGCCAGCAGTTACGGTGGCAGGGGGCCTAATCAGCCCCAGCATTTT
.	TRBD1	TRBJ1-1	TRBV6-1	CASSEALIRWGTGGTEAFF	TGTGCCAGCAGTGAAGCTCTGATACGTTGGGGGACAGGGGGGACTGAAGCTTTCTTT
.	.	TRBJ1-5	TRBV27	CASSLGGAVQPQHF	TGTGCCAGCAGTCTAGGGGGGGCGGTTCAGCCCCAGCATTTT
few	.	TRBJ1-1	TRBV5-1	CASSELGTEAFF	TGCGCCAGCAGCGAACTAGGGACTGAAGCTTTCTTT
.	.	TRBJ2-4	TRBV6-6	CASSRRELAKNIQYF	TGTGCCAGCAGCCGTAGGGAGCTAGCCAAAAACATTCAGTACTTC
.	.	TRBJ2-1	TRBV15	CATSRDFLELAGSYNEQFF	TGTGCCACCAGCAGAGATTTTTTGGAACTTGCGGGGTCCTACAATGAGCAGTTCTTC
.	TRBD1	TRBJ1-5	TRBV18	CASSPGTDQPQHF	TGTGCCAGCTCACCCGGGACAGACCAGCCCCAGCATTTT
.	.	TRBJ2-5	TRBV13	CASSPRTRETQYF	TGTGCCAGCAGCCCCCGGACTCGGGAGACCCAGTACTTC
.	.	TRBJ1-1	TRBV30	CAWNARGETEAFF	TGTGCCTGGAATGCTCGGGGGGAAACTGAAGCTTTCTTT
.	.	TRBJ2-7	TRBV28	CASSFASSYEQYF	TGTGCCAGCAGTTTCGCTAGCTCCTACGAGCAGTACTTC
.	.	TRBJ2-7	TRBV5-4	CASSRDPGVGYEQYF	TGTGCCAGCAGCCGAGACCCGGGGGTTGGTTACGAGCAGTACTTC